This T cell receptor beta chain stems from a study of regulatory T cells in long-lasting Graves disease. Study in general: The term persistent Graves' disease signified upward of 5 years on antithyroid drugs with positive TSH receptor antibodies. Overall study results and limits: Persistent disease favored TRBV28, TRBJ1-2 and TRBJ2-5. With some 2,700 shared public clonotypes, persistent patients exceeded new patients, who shared about a thousand.

For TCR beta, libraries came from iRepertoire HTBI primers and Arm-PCR of CDR3 regions. TCRdb itself ran the multiplex PCR reads through MiXCR, one entry per CDR3 protein. The table has roughly 360,000 distinct CDR3 sequences, approximately 25% seen once. About this clonotype: Its target is not known.

Germline V gene sequence: CDR1 SQVTM, CDR2 ANQGSEA. CDR3 size: 14 residues. Stated time point: persistent/refractory GD, antithyroid drugs over 5 years with positive TRAb. There was RNA extracted from PBMCs, and the TCR library was made from it. The collection involved drawing nine milliliters of peripheral blood into EDTA tubes. This chain connects TRBV29-1 to TRBJ2-5, with D perhaps TRBD2 (5 bases). The J call is doubtful: the DNA matches TRBJ2-1 better. The sample in question was peripheral blood mononuclear cells (PBMCs), obtained when the disease was refractory, from a patient treated with antithyroid drugs. The clonotype originates from a woman in her 40s with Graves disease. The CDR3 is CSVETEGIWNEQFF. The CDR3 DNA reads as TGCAGCGTTGAAACAGAGGGTATATGGAATGAGCAGTTCTTC.